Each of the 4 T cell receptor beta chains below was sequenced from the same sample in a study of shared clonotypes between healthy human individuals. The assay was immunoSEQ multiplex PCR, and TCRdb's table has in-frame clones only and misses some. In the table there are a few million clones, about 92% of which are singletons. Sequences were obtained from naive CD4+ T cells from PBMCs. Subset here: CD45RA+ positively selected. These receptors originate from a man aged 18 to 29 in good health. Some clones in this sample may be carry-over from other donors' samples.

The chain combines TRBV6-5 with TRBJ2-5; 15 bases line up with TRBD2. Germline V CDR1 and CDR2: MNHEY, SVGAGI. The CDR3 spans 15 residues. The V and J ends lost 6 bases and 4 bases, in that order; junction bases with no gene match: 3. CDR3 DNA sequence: TGTGCCAGCAGGGGACTAGCGGGAGGTGGAGAGACCCAGTACTTC. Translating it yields CASRGLAGGGETQYF.

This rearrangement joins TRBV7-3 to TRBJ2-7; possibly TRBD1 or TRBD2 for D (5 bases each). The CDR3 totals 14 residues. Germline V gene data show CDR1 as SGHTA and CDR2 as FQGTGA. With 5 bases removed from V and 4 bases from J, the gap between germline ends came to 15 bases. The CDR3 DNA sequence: TGTGCCAGCAGCCCCGGCCAGGGACGGTACGAGCAGTACTTC. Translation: CASSPGQGRYEQYF.

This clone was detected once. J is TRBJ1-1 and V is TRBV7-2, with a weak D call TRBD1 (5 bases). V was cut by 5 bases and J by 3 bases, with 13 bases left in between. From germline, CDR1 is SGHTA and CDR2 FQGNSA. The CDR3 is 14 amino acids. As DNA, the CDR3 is TGTGCCAGCAGCCCCAGGGAAGTCCACACTGAAGCTTTCTTT. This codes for CASSPREVHTEAFF.

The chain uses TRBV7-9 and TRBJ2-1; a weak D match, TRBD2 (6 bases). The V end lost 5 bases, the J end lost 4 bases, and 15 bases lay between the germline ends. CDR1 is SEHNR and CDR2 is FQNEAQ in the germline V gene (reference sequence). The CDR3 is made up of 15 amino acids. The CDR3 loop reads CASSRRGPTYNEQFF. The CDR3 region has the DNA TGTGCCAGCAGCCGGAGGGGACCCACATACAATGAGCAGTTCTTC.